A selection of T cell receptor beta chains follows, all from one sample in a study of shared clonotypes between healthy human individuals. Profiled with immunoSEQ multiplex PCR; TCRdb holds only in-frame clones, not every one. Of roughly 500,000 clones in the sample, 60% to 80% are singletons; the top ten hold 9.5% to 15%. The sample consisted of PBMCs. These TCRs come from a woman aged 40-49 years in good health. Some clones in this sample may be carry-over from other donors' samples. Both conserved end residues are part of each CDR3. Each record gives: CDR3 protein, CDR3 DNA, V gene, D gene, J gene, clone size. A D gene is named only where the DNA matches it firmly. Not all rows give a size; the values are once, few, many and, for expanded clones, a class.

CDR3: CASSWQLAGEKEQYF
DNA: TGTGCCAGCAGCTGGCAGCTAGCGGGAGAGAAAGAGCAGTACTTC
V: TRBV11-2
D: TRBD2
J: TRBJ2-5
size: -

CDR3: CASSSAGTGLGEQYF
DNA: TGTGCCAGTAGTTCCGCCGGGACAGGGCTCGGAGAGCAGTACTTC
V: TRBV19
D: TRBD1
J: TRBJ2-7
size: -

CDR3: CASSPRRGSYNEQFF
DNA: TGTGCCAGCAGCCCCCGCCGGGGCTCCTACAATGAGCAGTTCTTC
V: TRBV7-8
D: -
J: TRBJ2-1
size: -

CDR3: CASSLNPTGGKDGYTF
DNA: TGTGCCAGCAGCTTAAACCCGACAGGGGGGAAAGATGGCTACACCTTC
V: TRBV7-9
D: TRBD1
J: TRBJ1-2
size: many

CDR3: CASSDPLFVTEEQYF
DNA: TGTGCCAGCAGTGATCCCTTGTTTGTGACGGAGGAGCAGTACTTC
V: TRBV6-1
D: -
J: TRBJ2-7
size: -

CDR3: CASSTSGRRDNEQFF
DNA: TGCGCCAGCAGCACGAGCGGGAGACGCGACAATGAGCAGTTCTTC
V: TRBV4-3
D: TRBD2
J: TRBJ2-1
size: -

CDR3: CAWRNTEAFF
DNA: TGTGCCTGGAGGAACACTGAAGCTTTCTTT
V: TRBV30
D: -
J: TRBJ1-1
size: -

CDR3: CASSVNPGTNTEAFF
DNA: TGTGCCAGCAGCGTAAATCCAGGGACGAACACTGAAGCTTTCTTT
V: TRBV9
D: -
J: TRBJ1-1
size: -

CDR3: CANSSRDAGDEQFF
DNA: TGTGCCAACAGCTCTCGGGACGCTGGGGATGAGCAGTTCTTC
V: TRBV7-9
D: -
J: TRBJ2-1
size: -

CDR3: CASSLFQRGALGNTIYF
DNA: TGTGCCAGCAGCTTGTTTCAGCGAGGGGCTCTTGGAAACACCATATATTTT
V: TRBV5-6
D: -
J: TRBJ1-3
size: -

CDR3: CASSLDRGNEQYF
DNA: TGTGCCAGCAGCTTAGACAGGGGCAACGAGCAGTACTTC
V: TRBV7-8
D: TRBD1
J: TRBJ2-7
size: -

CDR3: CASSRGVGEKLFF
DNA: TGTGCCAGCAGCCGAGGGGTAGGGGAAAAACTGTTTTTT
V: TRBV4-2
D: -
J: TRBJ1-4
size: -

CDR3: CASPPFDRHSNQPQHF
DNA: TGTGCCAGTCCCCCCTTTGACAGACATAGCAATCAGCCCCAGCATTTT
V: TRBV21-1
D: -
J: TRBJ1-5
size: -

CDR3: CASSDQAATGELFF
DNA: TGTGCCAGCAGTGACCAGGCGGCCACCGGGGAGCTGTTTTTT
V: TRBV6-4
D: -
J: TRBJ2-2
size: few

CDR3: CASSQTHGGAIYSYEQYF
DNA: TGCGCCAGCAGCCAAACCCACGGGGGGGCGATCTACTCCTACGAGCAGTACTTC
V: TRBV4-1
D: TRBD2
J: TRBJ2-7
size: -

CDR3: CASRVTWTGSLSNEQFF
DNA: TGTGCCAGCAGGGTGACTTGGACAGGGTCTTTATCAAATGAGCAGTTCTTC
V: TRBV27
D: TRBD1
J: TRBJ2-1
size: -

CDR3: CASSDPGTGVYSNQPQHF
DNA: TGTGCCAGCAGTGACCCCGGGACAGGGGTATACAGCAATCAGCCCCAGCATTTT
V: TRBV2
D: TRBD1
J: TRBJ1-5
size: -

CDR3: CASSPPRAYSYEQYF
DNA: TGTGCCAGCAGTCCCCCCCGGGCCTACTCCTACGAGCAGTACTTC
V: TRBV28
D: -
J: TRBJ2-7
size: -

CDR3: CASSTGKTARGNYGYTF
DNA: TGTGCCAGTAGTACGGGAAAGACAGCCAGGGGGAACTATGGCTACACCTTC
V: TRBV19
D: TRBD1
J: TRBJ1-2
size: -

CDR3: CASSPDLWGRNYGYTF
DNA: TGTGCCAGCAGCCCGGACTTGTGGGGACGAAACTATGGCTACACCTTC
V: TRBV7-2
D: -
J: TRBJ1-2
size: -

CDR3: CAWSLKGGRGGAFF
DNA: TGTGCCTGGAGTCTTAAGGGGGGTCGTGGAGGAGCTTTCTTT
V: TRBV30
D: -
J: TRBJ1-1
size: -

CDR3: CASSQLGTSGTKQYF
DNA: TGCGCCAGCAGCCAACTGGGGACTAGCGGGACTAAGCAGTACTTC
V: TRBV4-1
D: TRBD2
J: TRBJ2-7
size: -

CDR3: CASSQDWPSGADTQYF
DNA: TGCGCCAGCAGCCAAGATTGGCCTAGCGGAGCAGATACGCAGTATTTT
V: TRBV4-1
D: TRBD2
J: TRBJ2-3
size: -

CDR3: CASRQGFNYGYTF
DNA: TGTGCCAGCAGACAGGGTTTTAACTATGGCTACACCTTC
V: TRBV28
D: -
J: TRBJ1-2
size: -

CDR3: CASSIQGYTIYF
DNA: TGTGCCAGTAGTATCCAGGGTTACACCATATATTTT
V: TRBV19
D: -
J: TRBJ1-3
size: once

CDR3: CASSNIGGDQPQHF
DNA: TGTGCCAGTAGTAACATAGGAGGTGATCAGCCCCAGCATTTT
V: TRBV19
D: -
J: TRBJ1-5
size: -

CDR3: CASSLSGSPEAFF
DNA: TGTGCCAGCAGCTTATCTGGGAGCCCTGAAGCTTTCTTT
V: TRBV7-9
D: -
J: TRBJ1-1
size: -

CDR3: CASSLDGSYEQYF
DNA: TGTGCCAGCAGCTTAGACGGATCCTACGAGCAGTACTTC
V: TRBV11-3
D: -
J: TRBJ2-7
size: -

CDR3: CASSPRGIYGYTF
DNA: TGTGCCAGCAGTCCCAGGGGCATCTATGGCTACACCTTC
V: TRBV5-6
D: -
J: TRBJ1-2
size: -

CDR3: CASRALAGDDEQYF
DNA: TGTGCCAGTAGAGCCCTAGCGGGAGATGACGAGCAGTACTTC
V: TRBV19
D: TRBD2
J: TRBJ2-7
size: -

CDR3: CASSGAGPQYF
DNA: TGTGCCAGCAGCGGAGCGGGACCGCAGTATTTT
V: TRBV28
D: TRBD2
J: TRBJ2-3
size: -

CDR3: CASSGDRGLYEQYF
DNA: TGTGCCAGCAGTGGAGACAGGGGGCTCTACGAGCAGTACTTC
V: TRBV6-5
D: TRBD1
J: TRBJ2-7
size: -

CDR3: CASNGGRRDTQYF
DNA: TGTGCCAGCAATGGCGGGAGGCGGGATACGCAGTATTTT
V: TRBV28
D: TRBD2
J: TRBJ2-3
size: -

CDR3: CASRASGRNNEQFF
DNA: TGTGCCAGCAGGGCTAGCGGGAGAAACAATGAGCAGTTCTTC
V: TRBV27
D: TRBD2
J: TRBJ2-1
size: -

CDR3: CASSPQGGQPQHF
DNA: TGTGCCAGCAGCCCCCAAGGAGGGCAGCCCCAGCATTTT
V: TRBV7-9
D: -
J: TRBJ1-5
size: -

CDR3: CASSELLPLWGDEQFF
DNA: TGTGCCAGCAGTGAATTACTACCCTTATGGGGCGATGAGCAGTTCTTC
V: TRBV2
D: -
J: TRBJ2-1
size: -

CDR3: CACSWGQAKNIQYF
DNA: TGTGCCTGTTCCTGGGGGCAGGCCAAAAACATTCAGTACTTC
V: TRBV30
D: -
J: TRBJ2-4
size: few

CDR3: CASRRQGWETQYF
DNA: TGTGCCAGCAGGAGACAGGGGTGGGAGACCCAGTACTTC
V: TRBV28
D: TRBD1
J: TRBJ2-5
size: few

CDR3: CASSPRTGITYEQYF
DNA: TGTGCCAGCAGTCCGCGGACAGGGATTACCTACGAGCAGTACTTC
V: TRBV27
D: TRBD1
J: TRBJ2-7
size: -

CDR3: CASSPRLAEQFF
DNA: TGTGCCAGCAGCCCGAGACTAGCTGAGCAGTTCTTC
V: TRBV5-8
D: TRBD2
J: TRBJ2-1
size: -

CDR3: CASSLAGTSGANTGELFF
DNA: TGCGCCAGCAGCTTGGCTGGGACTAGCGGAGCGAACACCGGGGAGCTGTTTTTT
V: TRBV5-1
D: TRBD2
J: TRBJ2-2
size: -

CDR3: CAWSKRDTDSPLHF
DNA: TGTGCCTGGAGTAAAAGGGACACAGATTCACCCCTCCACTTT
V: TRBV30
D: -
J: TRBJ1-6
size: -

CDR3: CASSLDMTASTDTQYF
DNA: TGTGCCAGCAGCTTGGATATGACAGCATCCACAGATACGCAGTATTTT
V: TRBV5-8
D: -
J: TRBJ2-3
size: -

CDR3: CASSRVTGRDEQYF
DNA: TGTGCCAGCAGCCGGGTGACAGGGAGGGACGAGCAGTACTTC
V: TRBV6-5
D: -
J: TRBJ2-7
size: -

CDR3: CASGYNQPQHF
DNA: TGCGCCAGCGGGTACAATCAGCCCCAGCATTTT
V: TRBV10-2
D: -
J: TRBJ1-5
size: -

CDR3: CASSPQRQGQETQYF
DNA: TGTGCCAGCTCACCACAGAGACAGGGCCAAGAGACCCAGTACTTC
V: TRBV18
D: TRBD1
J: TRBJ2-5
size: -

CDR3: CASSAGTGGYTF
DNA: TGCGCCAGCAGCGCCGGTACGGGCGGCTACACCTTC
V: TRBV5-1
D: -
J: TRBJ1-2
size: -

CDR3: CASRSTTWSGQASNTGELFF
DNA: TGTGCCAGCAGATCCACCACGTGGTCAGGACAGGCGTCGAACACCGGGGAGCTGTTTTTT
V: TRBV7-8
D: TRBD1
J: TRBJ2-2
size: -

CDR3: CASSGSFTGELFF
DNA: TGTGCCAGCAGCGGGAGCTTTACCGGGGAGCTGTTTTTT
V: TRBV9
D: -
J: TRBJ2-2
size: many

CDR3: CASSDGLSYNEQFF
DNA: TGCGCCAGCAGTGATGGGCTTTCCTACAATGAGCAGTTCTTC
V: TRBV4-3
D: -
J: TRBJ2-1
size: -

CDR3: CASSERTSETDTQYF
DNA: TGTGCCAGCAGTGAAAGGACTAGCGAAACAGATACGCAGTATTTT
V: TRBV2
D: TRBD2
J: TRBJ2-3
size: -

CDR3: CASSPAPSGTQETQYF
DNA: TGCGCCAGCAGCCCGGCCCCTAGCGGGACGCAAGAGACCCAGTACTTC
V: TRBV5-1
D: TRBD2
J: TRBJ2-5
size: -

CDR3: CASSEQGTEAFF
DNA: TGCGCCAGCAGCGAGCAAGGCACTGAAGCTTTCTTT
V: TRBV5-1
D: -
J: TRBJ1-1
size: -

CDR3: CASSPRPLVSKPEQYF
DNA: TGTGCCAGCAGCCCCAGGCCACTAGTTTCGAAACCTGAACAGTACTTC
V: TRBV11-2
D: -
J: TRBJ2-7
size: -

CDR3: CAWSGHQGGDLTSGANVLTF
DNA: TGTGCCTGGAGCGGACACCAAGGGGGCGATCTCACCTCTGGGGCCAACGTCCTGACTTTC
V: TRBV30
D: TRBD1
J: TRBJ2-6
size: few

CDR3: CASSYYKTGQQQYF
DNA: TGTGCCAGCAGTTACTATAAGACGGGACAGCAGCAGTACTTC
V: TRBV6-5
D: TRBD1
J: TRBJ2-5
size: few

CDR3: CASSLGASYGYTF
DNA: TGTGCCAGCAGTTTAGGGGCGAGCTATGGCTACACCTTC
V: TRBV7-9
D: -
J: TRBJ1-2
size: -

CDR3: CASSRTGRSYTF
DNA: TGTGCCAGCAGTCGGACAGGCCGGAGCTACACCTTC
V: TRBV2
D: TRBD1
J: TRBJ1-2
size: few